These 30 T cell receptor beta chains share one sample of origin, sequenced in a study of T cell clonality in common variable immunodeficiency. Method: immunoSEQ multiplex PCR; TCRdb's copy keeps in-frame clones and lacks some. Observed in the sample are 50,000 or so clones, none of them singletons. The sample consisted of peripheral blood mononuclear cells. The receptors were sampled from a person between 18 and 70 years old in good health.

The sample holds many counts of this clone. The read finishes 3 residues shy of the CDR3 end, and the germline J gene is used to complete it. The chain joins TRBV30 to TRBJ1-4; no clear D gene. Trimming removed 5 bases at V and 4 bases at J, with 5 bases between. This CDR3 spans 11 amino acids. The germline gives CDR1 GTSNPN, CDR2 SVGIG (reference sequence). The sequenced part of the CDR3 DNA is TGTGCCTGGGGCTTTAATGAAAAA. Protein sequence: CAWGFNEK. The complete CDR3 protein is CAWGFNEKLFF.

As to this clone: The CDR3 is cut off 3 residues early in the read; its end comes from the germline J gene. J is TRBJ1-2 and V is TRBV18; a weak D match, TRBD1 (5 bases). Germline V gene data show CDR1 as KGHSH and CDR2 as LQKENI. This CDR3 has 13 residues. CDR3 sequence: CASSPVEGDTYTF. The DNA read from the CDR3 is TGTGCCAGCTCACCAGTCGAAGGGGATACC.

This clone showed up many times. The CDR3 extends 3 residues past the end of the read, so its final part is completed from the germline J gene. This chain connects TRBV7-2 to TRBJ2-6, with D uncertain. With 5 bases removed from V and 0 bases from J, the gap between germline ends came to 8 bases. Germline V gene lookup returns CDR1 SGHTA and CDR2 FQGNSA. CDR3 length: 15 residues. CDR3 bases read: TGTGCCAGCAGCCCTGTCGGCTCTGGGGCCAACGTC. It encodes CASSPVGSGANV. The CDR3 as a whole reads CASSPVGSGANVLTF.

This clone was recorded many times. The read terminates 3 residues before the CDR3 end, so the remaining end is supplied by the germline J gene. The V gene is TRBV4-2, the J gene TRBJ2-3; possible D gene TRBD2, 5 bases. CDR1 is LGHNA, CDR2 YNFKEQ, per germline. There are 15 residues in the CDR3. V lost 0 bases and J lost 4, with 11 bases in between. The CDR3 sequence: CASSQDRGGADTQYF. CDR3 bases read: TGTGCCAGCAGCCAAGATCGCGGAGGCGCAGATACG.

This clone occurred a few times. The read stops 3 residues short of the end of the CDR3; the missing end is completed from the germline J gene. This rearrangement joins TRBV5-1 to TRBJ1-5, with 8 positions matching TRBD1. Trimming at V came to 4 bases and at J to 1 base, leaving 7 bases not matched to a gene. CDR1 and CDR2 from the germline V gene are SGHRS and YFSETQ. The CDR3 has 16 residues. The part of the CDR3 DNA that was read is TGCGCCAGCAGCCCAGGACAGGGATGGAGCAATCAGCCC. Protein sequence: CASSPGQGWSNQP. The complete CDR3 sequence is CASSPGQGWSNQPQHF.

Notes on this clone: The read ends 3 residues shy of where the CDR3 ends; the end is completed using the germline J gene. The chain joins TRBV5-1 to TRBJ2-7; D gene unclear. Germline lookup yields CDR1 SGHRS and CDR2 YFSETQ. The CDR3 is 12 residues long. V lost 1 base and J 6 bases, leaving 8 bases between the germline ends. The CDR3 is CASSLSGREQYF. CDR3 bases read: TGCGCCAGCAGCTTGTCCGGTCGCGAG.

This clone was seen repeatedly, ten times or more. Read coverage stops 3 residues before the CDR3 terminus; the germline J gene supplies the remainder. V usage is TRBV30 and J usage is TRBJ2-7, with D perhaps being TRBD1 or TRBD2 (5 bases each). Germline CDR1 is GTSNPN and CDR2 is SVGIG (reference sequence). This CDR3 contains 13 residues. V lost 3 bases and J 3 bases, leaving 12 bases between the germline ends. CDR3 DNA (partial): TGTGCCTGGAGCCAGGGAGATAACTACGAG. Amino acids: CAWSQGDNYE. The full CDR3 protein is CAWSQGDNYEQYF.

CDR3 bases read: TGCAGTGCTAGGAATGCAGGGGGCCGAAACTATGGC. Translated, it gives CSARNAGGRNYG. Given in full, the CDR3 is CSARNAGGRNYGYTF. The chain joins TRBV20-1 to TRBJ1-2, with 8 bases that match TRBD1. The CDR3 extends 3 residues past the end of the read, so its final part is completed from the germline J gene. The CDR3 is made up of 15 amino acids. Trimming took 3 bases from V and 2 from J; bases not matched to a gene: 8. Germline V gene data show CDR1 as DFQATT and CDR2 as SNEGSKA (reference sequence).

This clone was detected ten times or more. This CDR3 is CSARPGWGVGNEKLFF. The sequenced part of the CDR3 DNA is TGCAGTGCTAGACCTGGGTGGGGCGTGGGTAATGAAAAA. This chain uses TRBV20-1 with TRBJ1-4, with D possibly matching TRBD1 (5 bases). Coverage ceases 3 residues before the CDR3 finishes, and the germline J gene fills in the end. Germline V CDR1 and CDR2: DFQATT, SNEGSKA (reference sequence). The CDR3 has 16 amino acids. Trimming removed 2 bases at V and 4 bases at J, with 17 bases between.

Notes on this clone: The read halts 3 residues ahead of the CDR3 end, with the missing end drawn from the germline J gene. The rearrangement links TRBV5-4 to TRBJ2-7; 10 nucleotides match TRBD2. This CDR3 spans 15 amino acids. The germline CDR1 and CDR2 sequences are SGHNT and YYREEE (reference sequence). V shed 3 bases and J 0 bases; nucleotides not matched to a gene: 3. CDR3 sequence reads: CASSSGLADSYEQYF. The covered CDR3 bases are TGTGCCAGCAGCTCAGGACTAGCGGACTCCTACGAG.

Regarding this clone: This may be a read error, as it is one base from a much larger clone. The read terminates 3 residues ahead of where the CDR3 ends, so the germline J gene completes it. The chain combines TRBV7-2 with TRBJ2-3; tentative D call: TRBD2 (5 bases). Per the germline V gene, CDR1 is SGHTA and CDR2 is FQGNSA. This CDR3 is 14 amino acids long. Partial CDR3 DNA: TGTGCCAGCAGCTTGGCGGGTGCTAAAGAGACG. This sequence encodes CASSLAGAKET. The whole CDR3 sequence is CASSLAGAKETQYF.

This clone was detected ten times or more. The read ends 3 residues before the CDR3 terminus; that terminus is restored from the germline J gene. The rearrangement joins TRBV20-1 to TRBJ2-2; D is unresolved. Germline V gives CDR1 DFQATT, CDR2 SNEGSKA (reference sequence). V was clipped by 0 bases and J by 4 bases, with 9 bases between them. The CDR3 sequence is 14 residues long. The CDR3 here is CSARETGITGELFF. CDR3 bases read: TGCAGTGCTAGAGAGACGGGTATCACCGGGGAG.

The table lists this clone with many counts. CDR3 amino acids: CASKIRGGRATNEKLFF. CDR3 bases read: TGCGCCAGTAAAATCCGGGGAGGCCGTGCAACTAATGAAAAA. J is TRBJ1-4 and V is TRBV5-1; no reliable D call. The CDR3 end falls 3 residues outside the read, so it is completed with the germline J gene. V was trimmed by 8 bases and J by 0 bases, leaving 20 bases between them. Germline CDR1 reads SGHRS; CDR2 reads YFSETQ. CDR3 length: 17 amino acids.

As regards this clone: The junction does not match germline at one end; this may be a read error. The CDR3 goes on 3 residues after the read ends, and that part is filled in from the germline J gene. The chain employs TRBV18 and TRBJ2-3; D is ambiguous. The CDR3 contains 13 residues. The germline V gene encodes CDR1 KGHSH and CDR2 LQKENI. CDR3 DNA (partial): TGTGCCAGCTCACCACTGACACCAGAGACG. Protein: CASSPLTPET. The full CDR3 sequence reads CASSPLTPETQYF. Filled out from reference TRBV18 and TRBJ2-3, the complete variable domain reads NAGVMQNPRHLVRRRGQEARLRCSPMKGHSHVYWYRQLPEEGLKFMVYLQKENIIDESGMPKERFSAEFPKEGPSILRIQQVVRGDSAAYFCASSPLTPETQYFGPGTRLTVL.

This clone was recorded at least ten times. The DNA ends 3 residues before the CDR3 does, and the rest of the CDR3 is filled in from the germline J gene. The J gene is TRBJ2-5, the V gene TRBV7-8, with D maybe TRBD1 (6 bases). The CDR3 consists of 13 residues. Trimming shortened V by 4 bases and J by 2 bases, and 8 bases separated the two germline ends. Per the germline V gene, CDR1 is SGHVS and CDR2 is FQNEAQ. The CDR3 DNA, read in part, is TGTGCCAGCAGCTGGACAGATCAAGAGACC. This encodes CASSWTDQET. In full, the CDR3 reads CASSWTDQETQYF.

This clone was picked up many times. The read comes to an end 3 residues before the CDR3 does, leaving the germline J gene to fill in the end. J is TRBJ2-3 and V is TRBV5-1; no firm D call. V dropped 1 base and J dropped 1 base, with 10 bases sitting between them. Per the germline V gene, CDR1 is SGHRS and CDR2 is YFSETQ. The CDR3 has 15 residues. The covered CDR3 bases are TGCGCCAGCAGCTTGAACAGTCTTGGCACAGATACG. It translates to CASSLNSLGTDT. The full CDR3 reads CASSLNSLGTDTQYF.

This clone was seen many times. Read sequence stops 3 residues before the CDR3 end, and the germline J gene provides the missing end. The V call is TRBV19, the J call TRBJ2-1; possibly TRBD2 for D (6 bases). The V end lost 6 bases, the J end lost 2 bases, and 11 bases lay between the germline ends. CDR3 length: 14 residues. Germline values: CDR1 LNHDA, CDR2 SQIVND (reference sequence). This chain's CDR3 is CASRGLLTYNEQFF. The sequenced CDR3 bases are TGTGCCAGTAGGGGACTCCTGACCTACAATGAG. Variable domain in full (rest from reference TRBV19 and TRBJ2-1): DGGITQSPKYLFRKEGQNVTLSCEQNLNHDAMYWYRQDPGQGLRLIYYSQIVNDFQKGDIAEGYSVSREKKESFPLTVTSAQKNPTAFYLCASRGLLTYNEQFFGPGTRLTVL.

This clone was counted at least ten times. The CDR3 is cut off 3 residues early in the read; its end comes from the germline J gene. The sample carries other DNA sequences with the same CDR3. This chain connects TRBV19 to TRBJ1-1; 7 bases map to TRBD1. CDR1 and CDR2 from the germline V gene are LNHDA and SQIVND (reference sequence). The CDR3 runs 14 residues. J gave up 1 base and V 6 bases, and 5 bases lay outside the gene matches. CDR3 DNA, as far as it was read: TGTGCCAGTAGCCCTCGACAGGGGAACACTGAA. Its translation is CASSPRQGNTE. The complete CDR3 protein is CASSPRQGNTEAFF.

In this sample, this clone turned up many times. The sequenced fragment ends 3 residues before the CDR3 boundary, so the rest is inferred from the germline J gene. The chain has TRBV6-2 or TRBV6-3 and TRBJ1-2; 9 bases match TRBD1. Germline-derived CDR1 and CDR2 are MNHEY and SVGEGT. The CDR3 is made up of 14 amino acids. The V segment lost 6 bases and the J segment 5 bases; nucleotides outside the gene matches: 7. The sequenced part of the CDR3 DNA is TGTGCCAGCAGCTTGGACAGGGGAGTGTATGGC. Encoded protein: CASSLDRGVYG. The full CDR3 protein reads CASSLDRGVYGYTF.

This clone was seen many times. The CDR3 sequence is CASSLDRVTNEKLFF. The part of the CDR3 DNA that was read is TGTGCCAGCAGCTTGGACAGGGTTACTAATGAAAAA. This chain uses TRBV5-4 with TRBJ1-4; a weak D match, TRBD1 (6 bases). Read data end 3 residues before the CDR3 end; the end is taken from the germline J gene. In germline, CDR1 is SGHNT, CDR2 YYREEE (reference sequence). This CDR3 is 15 amino acids long. V dropped 0 bases and J dropped 2 bases, with 8 bases sitting between them.

In this sample, this clone turned up many times. Read data end 3 residues before the CDR3 end; the end is taken from the germline J gene. V and J are TRBV12-3 or TRBV12-4 and TRBJ1-1, with unresolved D. V lost 3 bases and J lost 2, with 10 bases in between. This CDR3 region has 14 residues. The CDR3 sequence is CASSFSALNTEAFF. The sequenced part of the CDR3 DNA is TGTGCCAGCAGTTTTTCCGCTCTAAACACTGAA.

This clone was seen ten or more times. Sequencing ends 3 residues short of the CDR3 end; the germline J gene provides the rest. This sequence joins TRBV7-9 and TRBJ1-1; D remains ambiguous. The CDR3 loop spans 12 amino acids. Germline-derived CDR1 and CDR2 are SEHNR and FQNEAQ (reference sequence). Trimming shortened V by 2 bases and J by 1 base, and 2 bases separated the two germline ends. The CDR3 sequence is CASSLQNTEAFF. The DNA read from the CDR3 is TGTGCCAGCAGCTTACAGAACACTGAA.

Partial CDR3 DNA: TGCGCCAGCAGCTCTCCGGGACAGATTTATGGC. It encodes CASSSPGQIYG. The CDR3, in full, reads CASSSPGQIYGYTF. The V and J genes are TRBV5-1 and TRBJ1-2; the match to TRBD1 covers 7 bases. The read falls 3 residues short of the CDR3 end, and the missing part is taken from the germline J gene. The CDR3 runs 14 residues. The germline V gene has CDR1 SGHRS and CDR2 YFSETQ. The ends lost 3 bases at V and 5 bases at J; junction bases unmatched: 7.

This clone has just a few counts. The read ends 3 residues early relative to the CDR3; the germline J gene fills the gap. This chain links TRBV7-8 with TRBJ1-1; D perhaps matches TRBD1 (5 bases). The V and J ends lost 2 bases and 7 bases respectively, with 11 bases between them. The V gene's germline CDR1 is SGHVS and CDR2 FQNEAQ. The CDR3 consists of 13 residues. The sequenced part of the CDR3 DNA is TGTGCCAGCAGCTTACAAGGAACAGGTGAA. Its protein product is CASSLQGTGE. The CDR3, in full, reads CASSLQGTGEAFF.

The table lists this clone with many counts. The CDR3 extends 3 residues past the end of the read, so its final part is completed from the germline J gene. The chain is built from TRBV7-6 and TRBJ2-7; TRBD2 matches at 7 bases. V dropped 5 bases and J dropped 2; count of bases not matched to a gene: 9. From germline, CDR1 is SGHVS and CDR2 FNYEAQ. CDR3 length equals 15 residues. Here the CDR3 reads CASSPGSGNTYEQYF. The CDR3 bases that were read are TGTGCCAGCAGCCCCGGGAGCGGGAATACCTACGAG. The variable domain in full, completed from reference TRBV7-6 and TRBJ2-7, reads GAGVSQSPRYKVTKRGQDVALRCDPISGHVSLYWYRQALGQGPEFLTYFNYEAQQDKSGLPNDRFSAERPEGSISTLTIQRTEQRDSAMYRCASSPGSGNTYEQYFGPGTRLTVT.

This clone was seen at least ten times. The CDR3 extends 3 residues past the end of the read, so its final part is completed from the germline J gene. The chain recombines TRBV6-2 or TRBV6-3 with TRBJ2-5; possibly TRBD1 for D (5 bases). This CDR3 comprises 14 residues. The germline V gene has CDR1 MNHEY and CDR2 SVGEGT. Trimming shortened V by 7 bases and J by 1 base, and 13 bases separated the two germline ends. The sequenced CDR3 bases are TGTGCCAGCACTAAAAGGGGCTTCCAAGAGACC. Protein: CASTKRGFQET. The whole CDR3 is CASTKRGFQETQYF.

Concerning this clone itself: The DNA ends 3 residues before the CDR3 does, and the rest of the CDR3 is filled in from the germline J gene. The rearrangement links TRBV7-2 to TRBJ1-2; D gene ambiguous. The V end lost 5 bases, the J end lost 2 bases, and 12 bases lay between the germline ends. The CDR3 loop spans 14 amino acids. CDR1 is SGHTA, CDR2 FQGNSA, per germline. CDR3 bases read: TGTGCCAGCAGCCCCCGGAGAGGGAACTATGGC. This translates into CASSPRRGNYG. From start to end, the CDR3 is CASSPRRGNYGYTF.

This clone was seen repeatedly, ten times or more. The CDR3 bases that were read are TGTGCCAGCAGCTTAGTGGCTAGCGGGATAGACGAG. Translation gives CASSLVASGIDE. The CDR3 reads in full as CASSLVASGIDEQYF. The rearrangement uses TRBV7-2 and TRBJ2-7; 9 positions match TRBD2. The read terminates 3 residues ahead of where the CDR3 ends, so the germline J gene completes it. Germline values: CDR1 SGHTA, CDR2 FQGNSA. CDR3 length: 15 residues. With V trimmed by 1 base and J by 5 bases, 6 bases remained unmatched. The entire variable domain, with the rest obtained from reference TRBV7-2 and TRBJ2-7, is as follows: GAGVSQSPSNKVTEKGKDVELRCDPISGHTALYWYRQSLGQGLEFLIYFQGNSAPDKSGLPSDRFSAERTGGSVSTLTIQRTQQEDSAVYLCASSLVASGIDEQYFGPGTRLTVT.

This clone was recorded many times. The CDR3 goes on 3 residues after the read ends, and that part is filled in from the germline J gene. This rearrangement joins TRBV6-2 or TRBV6-3 to TRBJ1-1; the D gene is possibly TRBD1 (5 bases). This CDR3 has 12 amino acids. The germline V gene has CDR1 MNHEY and CDR2 SVGEGT. The CDR3 bases that were read are TGTGCCAGCAGCCTCAGGGTGGCTGGT. This sequence encodes CASSLRVAG. The complete CDR3 sequence is CASSLRVAGAFF.

A word on this clone: The read stops 3 residues short of the end of the CDR3; the missing end is completed from the germline J gene. The chain couples TRBV7-9 to TRBJ1-1; D is unclear. V was shortened by 5 bases and J by 1 base, with 8 bases between the two germline ends. Germline V gene lookup returns CDR1 SEHNR and CDR2 FQNEAQ (reference sequence). This CDR3 is built from 13 residues. Incomplete CDR3 DNA: TGTGCCAGCAGCCCCGGCGGGAACACTGAA. This gives the protein CASSPGGNTE. The whole CDR3 protein reads CASSPGGNTEAFF.